This is a list of T cell receptor beta chains from one sample in a study of cytomegalovirus exposure and HLA in healthy donors. Data came from immunoSEQ multiplex PCR; TCRdb stores just in-frame clones and leaves some out. The table records 50,000 to 80,000 clones, around four fifths of them present only once. The sequencing sample was made of PBMCs. The receptors come from a male donor in good health and CMV-seropositive. The CDR3 runs from the conserved cysteine through the conserved F or W. The D gene is left open where the match is weak. Only some rows state a clone size, as once, few, many or a class for expanded clones.

V	J	D	size	CDR3	DNA
TRBV11-2	TRBJ1-6	TRBD1	.	CASSSRGQGLYSPLHF	TGTGCCAGCAGCTCACGAGGACAGGGCCTATATTCACCCCTCCACTTT
TRBV6-1	TRBJ1-1	.	medium-sized	CASRGSRDLVTEAFF	TGTGCCAGCAGGGGGAGTAGGGATTTGGTAACTGAAGCTTTCTTT
TRBV19	TRBJ1-5	.	.	CASSIGTVANQPQHF	TGTGCCAGTAGTATAGGGACAGTCGCCAATCAGCCCCAGCATTTT
TRBV11-2	TRBJ2-2	.	.	CASSLVAANTGELFF	TGTGCCAGCAGCTTAGTTGCAGCGAACACCGGGGAGCTGTTTTTT
TRBV6-6	TRBJ2-2	.	.	CASSYYGVSGELFF	TGTGCCAGCAGTTACTACGGGGTATCCGGGGAGCTGTTTTTT
TRBV19	TRBJ1-1	.	.	CASSIAGTGAFTEAFF	TGTGCCAGTAGTATAGCCGGAACAGGAGCCTTCACTGAAGCTTTCTTT
TRBV7-3	TRBJ2-2	.	.	CASSLAASVRTGELFF	TGTGCCAGCAGCTTAGCCGCTAGCGTTCGCACCGGGGAGCTGTTTTTT
TRBV28	TRBJ2-7	TRBD2	.	CASSLSGTSREQYF	TGTGCCAGCAGTTTATCCGGGACTAGCCGCGAGCAGTACTTC
TRBV5-1	TRBJ2-2	TRBD2	.	CASSYWEGIDTGELFF	TGCGCCAGCAGCTATTGGGAGGGGATTGACACCGGGGAGCTGTTTTTT
TRBV5-5	TRBJ1-5	.	.	CASSLAAGEAQHF	TGTGCCAGCAGCTTGGCCGCGGGGGAGGCCCAGCATTTT
TRBV30	TRBJ1-1	TRBD1	.	CAWNGYLWDREAWTNTEAFF	TGTGCCTGGAACGGCTATCTATGGGACAGGGAGGCGTGGACGAACACTGAAGCTTTCTTT
TRBV7-2	TRBJ2-3	TRBD2	.	CASSLAAGGPDTQYF	TGTGCCAGCAGCTTAGCAGCGGGGGGGCCAGATACGCAGTATTTT
TRBV29-1	TRBJ2-1	TRBD1	.	CSADRGHNEQFF	TGCAGCGCCGACAGGGGGCATAATGAGCAGTTCTTC
TRBV9	TRBJ2-3	TRBD2	.	CASSPGKGLAVSSDTQYF	TGTGCCAGCAGCCCAGGAAAGGGGCTAGCGGTTAGTTCAGATACGCAGTATTTT
TRBV6-5	TRBJ1-1	TRBD1	.	CASRTGGVGTEAFF	TGTGCCAGCAGAACAGGGGGGGTAGGCACTGAAGCTTTCTTT
TRBV9	TRBJ2-5	TRBD1	.	CASSTDRGGETQYF	TGTGCCAGCAGCACGGACAGGGGAGGAGAGACCCAGTACTTC
TRBV28	TRBJ1-3	.	.	CASIAPGNGNTIYF	TGTGCCAGCATTGCCCCGGGTAACGGAAACACCATATATTTT
TRBV5-8	TRBJ2-1	TRBD2	.	CASSSTGTSGVFNEQFF	TGTGCCAGCAGCTCGACGGGGACTAGCGGGGTGTTCAATGAGCAGTTCTTC
TRBV18	TRBJ2-5	.	.	CASSPRGETQYF	TGTGCCAGCTCACCAAGGGGTGAGACCCAGTACTTC
TRBV15	TRBJ1-5	.	.	CATSTVGAGDQPQHF	TGTGCCACCAGCACAGTTGGGGCAGGGGATCAGCCCCAGCATTTT
TRBV25-1	TRBJ1-1	.	once	CASSEPDRNTEAFF	TGTGCCAGCAGTGAGCCCGACAGGAACACTGAAGCTTTCTTT
TRBV28	TRBJ2-7	TRBD1	.	CASSDRDPYEQYF	TGTGCCAGCAGCGACAGGGACCCCTACGAGCAGTACTTC
TRBV27	TRBJ2-2	TRBD2	.	CASSLREAGELFF	TGTGCCAGCAGTTTACGGGAGGCCGGGGAGCTGTTTTTT
TRBV15	TRBJ1-4	TRBD1	.	CATSRGRDRGLEKLFF	TGTGCCACCAGCAGAGGGAGGGACAGGGGCCTTGAAAAACTGTTTTTT
TRBV5-4	TRBJ2-1	TRBD2	few	CASSLGAGGLLYNEQFF	TGTGCCAGCAGCTTGGGGGCGGGGGGGCTACTATACAATGAGCAGTTCTTC
TRBV7-8	TRBJ2-3	TRBD2	.	CASSLAITSGMYGDTQYF	TGTGCCAGCAGCTTAGCGATCACTAGCGGGATGTATGGGGATACGCAGTATTTT
TRBV5-6	TRBJ2-7	.	.	CASSLGTVEQYF	TGTGCCAGCAGCTTGGGGACAGTTGAGCAGTACTTC
TRBV4-2	TRBJ2-7	TRBD2	.	CASSQDWRGAGEQYF	TGTGCCAGCAGCCAAGATTGGCGGGGGGCCGGGGAGCAGTACTTC
TRBV6-1	TRBJ2-7	.	few	CASSESGAAYEQYF	TGTGCCAGCAGTGAATCAGGGGCTGCCTACGAGCAGTACTTC
TRBV28	TRBJ1-6	.	.	CASSSPSARKRVNSPLHF	TGTGCCAGCAGTTCACCCAGTGCGAGGAAGAGGGTTAATTCACCCCTCCACTTT
TRBV5-4	TRBJ2-3	TRBD1	once	CASSGDRGSTDTQYF	TGTGCCAGCAGCGGAGACAGGGGTAGCACAGATACGCAGTATTTT
TRBV5-5	TRBJ1-1	TRBD1	.	CASSLAGTGGTEAFF	TGTGCCAGCAGCTTAGCCGGGACAGGGGGGACTGAAGCTTTCTTT
TRBV13	TRBJ1-1	.	once	CASSFPARGISEAFF	TGTGCCAGCAGCTTCCCGGCCAGGGGAATCTCTGAAGCTTTCTTT
TRBV19	TRBJ1-5	TRBD1	once	CASSMYEGGWGQPQHF	TGTGCCAGTAGTATGTACGAAGGGGGCTGGGGACAGCCCCAGCATTTT
TRBV19	TRBJ2-7	TRBD1	.	CASSIVGQAYEQYF	TGTGCCAGTAGTATTGTGGGACAGGCCTACGAGCAGTACTTC
TRBV4-1	TRBJ2-1	TRBD2	.	CASSQPRRRTSGDLYNEQFF	TGCGCCAGCAGCCAACCCCGACGGAGGACTAGCGGGGACCTATACAATGAGCAGTTCTTC
TRBV7-2	TRBJ1-6	TRBD1	.	CASSSGQASPLHF	TGTGCCAGCAGCTCCGGACAGGCTTCACCCCTCCACTTT
TRBV5-6	TRBJ2-7	.	.	CASSSWTEQYF	TGTGCCAGCAGCTCCTGGACAGAGCAGTACTTC
TRBV29-1	TRBJ1-2	TRBD1	.	CSVLTGTGLGTNYGYTF	TGCAGCGTTCTAACTGGGACAGGTCTGGGGACCAACTATGGCTACACCTTC
TRBV4-2	TRBJ2-7	.	.	CASRLGAGPSSSSYEQYF	TGTGCCAGTAGGCTAGGGGCGGGACCTTCCTCCAGCTCCTACGAGCAGTACTTC
TRBV4-1	TRBJ1-2	.	.	CASSQETGNLAYGYTF	TGCGCCAGCAGCCAAGAAACAGGGAACCTAGCCTATGGCTACACCTTC
TRBV10-1	TRBJ2-4	TRBD2	.	CASPSGQGKNIQYF	TGCGCCAGCCCTAGCGGGCAGGGTAAAAACATTCAGTACTTC
TRBV7-2	TRBJ1-1	.	once	CASSLESGMEAFF	TGTGCCAGCAGCTTAGAGTCAGGGATGGAAGCTTTCTTT
TRBV4-3	TRBJ2-7	TRBD1	.	CASSQDLGTVSYEQYF	TGCGCCAGCAGCCAAGATTTAGGGACAGTGAGCTACGAGCAGTACTTC
TRBV18	TRBJ2-7	.	.	CASSPYAADYEQYF	TGTGCCAGCTCACCATATGCGGCGGACTACGAGCAGTACTTC
TRBV6-1	TRBJ2-1	TRBD1	.	CASRTDRSSYNEQFF	TGTGCCAGCAGAACGGACAGGAGCTCCTACAATGAGCAGTTCTTC
TRBV19	TRBJ2-7	.	.	CASSIVWAGSGEQYF	TGTGCCAGTAGTATAGTCTGGGCGGGGTCCGGCGAGCAGTACTTC
TRBV10-3	TRBJ1-2	TRBD1	few	CAISEGWGTVANYGYTF	TGTGCCATCAGTGAGGGGTGGGGGACAGTAGCTAACTATGGCTACACCTTC
TRBV6-5	TRBJ2-7	TRBD1	.	CARPLQGLLPYEQYF	TGTGCCAGACCCTTACAGGGGTTACTCCCCTACGAGCAGTACTTC